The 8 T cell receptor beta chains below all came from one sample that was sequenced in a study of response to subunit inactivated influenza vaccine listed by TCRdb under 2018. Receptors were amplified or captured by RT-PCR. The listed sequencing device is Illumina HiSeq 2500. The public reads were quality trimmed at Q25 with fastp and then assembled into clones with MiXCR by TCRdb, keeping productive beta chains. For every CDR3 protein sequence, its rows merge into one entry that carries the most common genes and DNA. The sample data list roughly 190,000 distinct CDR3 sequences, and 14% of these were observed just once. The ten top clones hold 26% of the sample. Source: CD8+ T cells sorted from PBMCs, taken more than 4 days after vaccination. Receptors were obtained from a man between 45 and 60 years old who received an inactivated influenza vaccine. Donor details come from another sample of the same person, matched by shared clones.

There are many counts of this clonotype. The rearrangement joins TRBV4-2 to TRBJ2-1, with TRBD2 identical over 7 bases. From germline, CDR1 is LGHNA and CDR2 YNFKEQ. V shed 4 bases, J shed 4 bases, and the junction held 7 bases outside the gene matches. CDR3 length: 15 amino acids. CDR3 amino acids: CASSRVPGGYNEQFF. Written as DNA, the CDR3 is TGTGCCAGCAGCCGAGTCCCGGGGGGATACAATGAGCAGTTCTTC.

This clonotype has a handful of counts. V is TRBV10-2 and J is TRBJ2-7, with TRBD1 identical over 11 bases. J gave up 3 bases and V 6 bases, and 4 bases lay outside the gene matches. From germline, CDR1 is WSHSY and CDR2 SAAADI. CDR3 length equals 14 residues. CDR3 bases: TGCGCCAGCAGCGACGGGACAGGGGGCTACGAGCAGTACTTC. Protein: CASSDGTGGYEQYF.

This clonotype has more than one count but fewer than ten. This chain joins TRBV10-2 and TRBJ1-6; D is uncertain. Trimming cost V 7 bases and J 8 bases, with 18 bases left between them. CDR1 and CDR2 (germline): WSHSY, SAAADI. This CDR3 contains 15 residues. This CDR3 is CASKSTPIQDSPLHF. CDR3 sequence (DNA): TGCGCCAGCAAATCGACACCTATCCAAGATTCACCCCTCCACTTT.

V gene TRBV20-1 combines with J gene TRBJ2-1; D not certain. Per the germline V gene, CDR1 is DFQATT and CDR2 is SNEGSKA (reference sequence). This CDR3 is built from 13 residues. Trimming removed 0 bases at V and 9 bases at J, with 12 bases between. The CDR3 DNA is TGCAGTGCTAGAGATGGCGGTAACTTTGAGCAGTTCTTC. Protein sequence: CSARDGGNFEQFF.

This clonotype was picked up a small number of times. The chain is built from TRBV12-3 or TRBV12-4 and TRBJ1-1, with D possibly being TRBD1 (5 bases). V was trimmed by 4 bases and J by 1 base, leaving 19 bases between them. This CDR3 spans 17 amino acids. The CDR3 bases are TGTGCCAGCAGTTCCAACCCCCCGGGGCGCGGGAACACTGAAGCTTTCTTT. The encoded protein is CASSSNPPGRGNTEAFF.

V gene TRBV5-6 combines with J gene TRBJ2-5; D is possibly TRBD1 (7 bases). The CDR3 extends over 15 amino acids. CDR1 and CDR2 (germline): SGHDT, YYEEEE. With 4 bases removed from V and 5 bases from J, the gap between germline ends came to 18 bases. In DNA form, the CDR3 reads TGTGCCAGCAGCACTCGACAGGGAGGTCGGGAGACCCAGTACTTC. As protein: CASSTRQGGRETQYF. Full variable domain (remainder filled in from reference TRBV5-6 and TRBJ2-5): DAGVTQSPTHLIKTRGQQVTLRCSPKSGHDTVSWYQQALGQGPQFIFQYYEEEERQRGNFPDRFSGHQFPNYSSELNVNALLLGDSALYLCASSTRQGGRETQYFGPGTRLLVL.

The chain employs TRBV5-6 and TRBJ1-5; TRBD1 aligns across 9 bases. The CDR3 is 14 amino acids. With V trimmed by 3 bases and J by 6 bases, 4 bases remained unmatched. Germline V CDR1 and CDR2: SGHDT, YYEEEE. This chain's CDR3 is CASSSGTGFQPQHF. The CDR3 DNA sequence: TGTGCCAGCAGCTCCGGGACAGGGTTTCAGCCCCAGCATTTT.

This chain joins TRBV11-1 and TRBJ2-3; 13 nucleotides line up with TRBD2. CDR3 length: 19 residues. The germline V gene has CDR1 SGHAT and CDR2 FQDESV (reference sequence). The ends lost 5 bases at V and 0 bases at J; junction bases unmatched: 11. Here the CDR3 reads CASSPINPGLAGSTDTQYF. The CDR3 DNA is TGTGCCAGCAGCCCCATTAACCCGGGACTAGCGGGGAGCACAGATACGCAGTATTTT.